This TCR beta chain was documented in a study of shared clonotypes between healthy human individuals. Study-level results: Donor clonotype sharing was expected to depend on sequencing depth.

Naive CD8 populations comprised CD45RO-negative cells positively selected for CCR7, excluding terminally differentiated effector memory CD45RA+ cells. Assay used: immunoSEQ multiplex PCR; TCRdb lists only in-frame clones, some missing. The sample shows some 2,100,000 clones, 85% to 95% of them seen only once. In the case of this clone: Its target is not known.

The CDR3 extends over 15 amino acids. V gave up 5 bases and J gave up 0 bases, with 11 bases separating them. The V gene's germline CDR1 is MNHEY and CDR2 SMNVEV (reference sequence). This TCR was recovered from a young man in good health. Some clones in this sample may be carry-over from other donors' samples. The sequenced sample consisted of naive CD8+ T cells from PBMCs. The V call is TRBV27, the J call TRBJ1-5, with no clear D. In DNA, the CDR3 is TGTGCCAGCAGTCAGCTTCGGGATAGCAATCAGCCCCAGCATTTT. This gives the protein CASSQLRDSNQPQHF.